The rows below give T cell receptor beta chains drawn from one sample of a study of blood T cell repertoires in COVID-19. TCRdb's table, derived via immunoSEQ multiplex PCR, lists solely in-frame clones and lacks some. Of around 250,000 clones listed, around 81% are singletons. Sequenced input: peripheral blood. The source of these receptors is a man aged 50-60 years with active or convalescent COVID-19. Both conserved end residues are part of each CDR3. The order of the fields is clone size, J gene, D gene, V gene, CDR3 protein, CDR3 DNA. D genes are given only for firm matches. For some rows the clone size is stated as once, few or many, or as a class when expanded; others skip it.

-,TRBJ2-2,TRBD2,TRBV15,CATSIRGGQRGGRAGELFF,TGTGCCACCAGCATCCGGGGCGGTCAGCGGGGGGGTCGGGCCGGGGAGCTGTTTTTT
many,TRBJ1-1,-,TRBV2,CASSVPLSTRHMNTEAFF,TGTGCCAGCAGTGTTCCCCTCTCAACTCGACACATGAACACTGAAGCTTTCTTT
-,TRBJ1-1,-,TRBV11-2,CASSLLVEAFF,TGTGCCAGCAGCTTATTAGTAGAAGCTTTCTTT
-,TRBJ2-2,-,TRBV5-4,CASSFTGSRGLGELFF,TGTGCCAGCAGCTTTACCGGGAGTAGAGGACTCGGGGAGCTGTTTTTT
-,TRBJ2-7,TRBD1,TRBV10-1,CASSEPDRGYEQYF,TGCGCCAGCAGTGAGCCGGACAGGGGCTACGAGCAGTACTTC
-,TRBJ1-4,TRBD1,TRBV5-4,CASTFLGDSHNEKLFF,TGTGCCAGCACATTCCTAGGGGACAGCCATAATGAAAAACTGTTTTTT
-,TRBJ1-3,-,TRBV2,CASTLDTSSGNTIYF,TGTGCCAGCACCCTGGACACCAGCTCTGGAAACACCATATATTTT
few,TRBJ1-4,-,TRBV30,CALQDGTNEKLFF,TGTGCCTTACAGGACGGGACAAATGAAAAACTGTTTTTT
-,TRBJ2-2,TRBD1,TRBV9,CASSQGTANTGELFF,TGTGCCAGCAGCCAGGGGACAGCGAACACCGGGGAGCTGTTTTTT
-,TRBJ1-3,TRBD1,TRBV5-1,CASSLQGAGNTIYF,TGCGCCAGCAGCTTACAGGGGGCTGGAAACACCATATATTTT
-,TRBJ2-1,TRBD2,TRBV5-1,CASSGPGLAGGSYNEQFF,TGCGCCAGCAGCGGACCGGGACTAGCGGGGGGCTCCTACAATGAGCAGTTCTTC
-,TRBJ1-1,-,TRBV7-9,CASSLAAPRDTEAFF,TGTGCCAGCAGCTTAGCCGCGCCTCGGGACACTGAAGCTTTCTTT
-,TRBJ1-2,TRBD1,TRBV7-9,CASSLGTQGGLAF,TGTGCCAGCAGCTTAGGAACGCAAGGGGGCTTGGCCTTC
-,TRBJ2-2,TRBD1,TRBV29-1,CSGMTGGGTGELFF,TGCAGCGGCATGACAGGGGGTGGGACCGGGGAGCTGTTTTTT
-,TRBJ2-7,TRBD2,TRBV4-1,CASSQALAGLTYEQYF,TGCGCCAGCAGCCAAGCACTAGCGGGTTTAACCTACGAGCAGTACTTC
-,TRBJ2-1,-,TRBV5-3,CARSRDLRFIFALLTDNNEQFF,TGTGCCAGAAGCAGGGACTTACGTTTTATATTTGCCCTCCTTACGGATAACAATGAGCAGTTCTTC
-,TRBJ1-2,TRBD1,TRBV2,CASRVGQGRLDYGYTF,TGTGCCAGCAGGGTTGGACAGGGGAGATTGGACTATGGCTACACCTTC
-,TRBJ1-4,-,TRBV18,CASSAREEKLFF,TGTGCCAGCTCAGCCCGGGAGGAAAAACTGTTTTTT
-,TRBJ2-2,-,TRBV9,CASSVFSFANTGELFF,TGTGCCAGCAGCGTTTTTTCCTTCGCGAACACCGGGGAGCTGTTTTTT
-,TRBJ1-1,-,TRBV28,CASSPVNTEAFF,TGTGCCAGCAGTCCCGTGAACACTGAAGCTTTCTTT
-,TRBJ2-3,TRBD2,TRBV4-1,CASSQLPRGGSDTQYF,TGCGCCAGCAGCCAACTACCGCGGGGGGGCTCAGATACGCAGTATTTT
-,TRBJ1-6,-,TRBV6-5,CASSPRRANSPLHF,TGTGCCAGCAGTCCGAGGCGGGCTAATTCACCCCTCCACTTT
-,TRBJ1-5,-,TRBV30,CAWSAGVNQPQHF,TGTGCCTGGAGCGCAGGGGTCAATCAGCCCCAGCATTTT
-,TRBJ2-3,TRBD1,TRBV4-2,CASSRTGASTDTQYF,TGTGCCAGCAGTCGTACAGGGGCCTCGACAGATACGCAGTATTTT
-,TRBJ1-3,TRBD1,TRBV29-1,CSVSPGQGTGNTIYF,TGCAGCGTCTCCCCGGGACAGGGAACTGGAAACACCATATATTTT
-,TRBJ2-7,TRBD1,TRBV19,CASSHRGSYEQYF,TGTGCCAGTAGTCACAGGGGGTCCTACGAGCAGTACTTC
-,TRBJ1-6,-,TRBV3-1/TRBV3-2,CASSQEAGGGDSPLHF,TGTGCCAGCAGCCAAGAAGCGGGGGGCGGCGATTCACCCCTCCACTTT
-,TRBJ1-1,TRBD1,TRBV12-5,CASGLGQGNTEAFF,TGTGCTAGTGGTTTGGGACAGGGCAACACTGAAGCTTTCTTT
-,TRBJ1-6,-,TRBV30,CAWLRDYNSPLHF,TGTGCCTGGCTCCGGGACTATAATTCACCCCTCCACTTT
few,TRBJ2-7,-,TRBV28,CASSSPRAGVHIEQYF,TGTGCCAGCAGTTCTCCCCGGGCAGGGGTGCATATCGAGCAGTACTTC
-,TRBJ2-1,TRBD2,TRBV19,CASSMGLEYNEQFF,TGTGCCAGTAGTATGGGACTAGAATACAATGAGCAGTTCTTC
once,TRBJ2-1,TRBD2,TRBV29-1,CSVGTSGGPSSYNEQFF,TGCAGCGTCGGGACTAGCGGGGGGCCGTCCTCCTACAATGAGCAGTTCTTC
-,TRBJ2-6,TRBD2,TRBV18,CASSPRTSGGSGANVLTF,TGTGCCAGCTCACCGAGGACTAGCGGGGGGAGCGGGGCCAACGTCCTGACTTTC
-,TRBJ2-7,TRBD2,TRBV7-8,CASSPRTSFSEQYF,TGTGCCAGCAGCCCACGGACTAGTTTCTCCGAGCAGTACTTC
-,TRBJ2-2,TRBD2,TRBV3-1/TRBV3-2,CASSQLRWGGTGELFF,TGTGCCAGCAGCCAATTAAGATGGGGGGGCACCGGGGAGCTGTTTTTT
once,TRBJ2-2,-,TRBV27,CASSSFGHGMNTGELFF,TGTGCCAGCAGTTCCTTTGGGCATGGAATGAACACCGGGGAGCTGTTTTTT
once,TRBJ1-2,-,TRBV7-9,CASTDKGRDGYTF,TGTGCCAGCACTGACAAGGGGCGGGACGGCTACACCTTC
-,TRBJ2-4,TRBD2,TRBV7-2,CASSQGTSIQYF,TGTGCCAGCAGCCAGGGGACTAGCATTCAGTACTTC
-,TRBJ1-1,-,TRBV4-1,CASSQLTAGTEAFF,TGCGCCAGCAGCCAACTCACAGCGGGGACTGAAGCTTTCTTT
-,TRBJ1-1,-,TRBV5-1,CASSFNRNTEAFF,TGCGCCAGCAGCTTCAACAGGAACACTGAAGCTTTCTTT
-,TRBJ2-5,TRBD2,TRBV7-9,CASSSLTGGVGETQYF,TGTGCCAGCAGCTCCCTCACGGGGGGAGTAGGGGAGACCCAGTACTTC
-,TRBJ1-2,-,TRBV5-1,CASSLDTGVGYTF,TGCGCCAGCAGCTTGGATACCGGGGTAGGCTACACCTTC
-,TRBJ1-2,-,TRBV30,CAWSVGTPYTF,TGTGCCTGGAGTGTTGGGACACCCTACACCTTC
-,TRBJ2-2,-,TRBV12-3/TRBV12-4,CASINREGGELFF,TGTGCCAGCATAAACAGGGAAGGCGGGGAGCTGTTTTTT
-,TRBJ2-3,TRBD1,TRBV6-5,CASSAGQGSTDTQYF,TGTGCCAGCAGCGCCGGACAGGGTTCCACAGATACGCAGTATTTT
-,TRBJ2-7,-,TRBV9,CASSVDQGGYEQYF,TGTGCCAGCAGCGTAGACCAGGGGGGCTACGAGCAGTACTTC
-,TRBJ1-1,-,TRBV9,CASSVANSEAFF,TGTGCCAGCAGCGTAGCGAACAGTGAAGCTTTCTTT
once,TRBJ1-1,-,TRBV5-1,CASSLGQGVNTEAFF,TGCGCCAGCAGCTTGGGGCAGGGTGTGAACACTGAAGCTTTCTTT
-,TRBJ1-6,-,TRBV9,CASSVEDIWNSPLHF,TGTGCCAGCAGCGTAGAGGACATCTGGAATTCACCCCTCCACTTT
-,TRBJ1-1,TRBD1,TRBV6-5,CASSLRQGLDTEAFF,TGTGCCAGCAGTCTCCGACAGGGGCTTGACACTGAAGCTTTCTTT
-,TRBJ2-7,-,TRBV5-6,CASSLQGLSYEQYF,TGTGCCAGCAGCTTGCAGGGATTAAGCTACGAGCAGTACTTC
-,TRBJ1-5,TRBD1,TRBV30,CAWGGQGYSNQPQHF,TGTGCCTGGGGGGGACAGGGGTATAGCAATCAGCCCCAGCATTTT
-,TRBJ1-3,-,TRBV5-1,CASSLGGSGNTIYF,TGCGCCAGCAGCTTGGGAGGTTCTGGAAACACCATATATTTT
-,TRBJ1-4,-,TRBV6-5,CASSLNRDKNEKLFF,TGTGCCAGCAGCCTGAACCGGGACAAGAATGAAAAACTGTTTTTT
-,TRBJ1-2,-,TRBV19,CASSFQGRDGYTF,TGTGCCAGTAGTTTCCAGGGGAGGGATGGCTACACCTTC
-,TRBJ1-1,-,TRBV7-2,CASRLTANTEAFF,TGTGCCAGCAGGCTGACAGCGAACACTGAAGCTTTCTTT
-,TRBJ2-7,-,TRBV7-2,CASSFYRTSYEQYF,TGTGCCAGCAGCTTTTACAGGACCAGCTACGAGCAGTACTTC
-,TRBJ1-6,-,TRBV19,CASSIGGGGSPLHF,TGTGCCAGTAGTATAGGTGGGGGGGGCTCACCCCTCCACTTT
-,TRBJ1-4,-,TRBV9,CASSVGQTPMELFF,TGTGCCAGCAGCGTTGGACAGACCCCGATGGAACTGTTTTTT
-,TRBJ1-1,TRBD1,TRBV14,CASSQASGQGWVRTEAFF,TGTGCCAGCAGCCAAGCATCGGGACAGGGATGGGTTCGGACTGAAGCTTTCTTT